This entry lists 23 T cell receptor beta chains sequenced from one sample in a study of response to subunit inactivated influenza vaccine. TCRdb re-derived calls from the RT-PCR reads in MiXCR, one entry per CDR3 protein. The sample carries 590,000 or so distinct CDR3 sequences, around 15% recorded once. The starting material was PBMCs from blood, obtained 14 days before vaccination. The receptor set was obtained from a middle-aged man who received an inactivated influenza vaccine.

This rearrangement joins TRBV7-8 to TRBJ2-5; 9 bases fit TRBD1. Germline CDR1 is SGHVS and CDR2 is FQNEAQ. The ends lost 6 bases at V and 5 bases at J; junction bases unmatched: 7. The CDR3 sequence is 14 residues long. The CDR3 sequence is CASRKGTGRETQYF. Here the CDR3 DNA reads TGTGCCAGCAGAAAGGGGACAGGGAGGGAGACCCAGTACTTC.

The V and J genes are TRBV4-2 and TRBJ1-1, with D possibly matching TRBD1 (6 bases). Trimming took 3 bases from V and 1 from J, leaving 12 bases between them. This CDR3 is 15 amino acids long. Germline CDR1 LGHNA, CDR2 YNFKEQ. CDR3 sequence (DNA): TGTGCCAGCAGCCAGGCCATGGGGGCGAACACTGAAGCTTTCTTT. It specifies CASSQAMGANTEAFF.

The table lists this clonotype with a few counts. The chain employs TRBV2 and TRBJ2-7, with D hard to call. The CDR3 totals 13 residues. The germline V gene has CDR1 SNHLY and CDR2 FYNNEI. Trimming removed 2 bases at V and 4 bases at J, with 9 bases between. The CDR3 DNA reads as TGTGCCAGCAGTGAATGGTCTGGTTACGAGCAGTACTTC. This translates into CASSEWSGYEQYF.

J is TRBJ1-5 and V is TRBV20-1; D gene unclear. The V end lost 3 bases, the J end lost 4 bases, and 10 bases lay between the germline ends. Germline CDR1 DFQATT, CDR2 SNEGSKA (reference sequence). The CDR3 extends over 13 amino acids. CDR3 nucleotides: TGCAGTGCTAGTAGGGCAGAGAATCAGCCCCAGCATTTT. This sequence encodes CSASRAENQPQHF.

The V gene is TRBV2, the J gene TRBJ2-1; D not certain. V was pared by 10 bases and J by 10 bases, with 17 bases between. The CDR3 has 12 amino acids. The V gene's germline CDR1 is SNHLY and CDR2 FYNNEI. The CDR3 region is CATKTGSREQFF. CDR3 nucleotide sequence: TGTGCCACCAAGACTGGGTCCCGGGAGCAGTTCTTC. Filled out from reference TRBV2 and TRBJ2-1, the complete variable domain reads EPEVTQTPSHQVTQMGQEVILRCVPISNHLYFYWYRQILGQKVEFLVSFYNNEISEKSEIFDDQFSVERPDGSNFTLKIRSTKLEDSAMYFCATKTGSREQFFGPGTRLTVL.

This clonotype was counted between two and nine times. DNA of the CDR3: TGTGCCAGTAGTATTTCAGAGGGATTTACGGCAGATACGCAGTATTTT. It encodes CASSISEGFTADTQYF. The chain couples TRBV19 to TRBJ2-3; tentative D call: TRBD2 (5 bases). Germline values: CDR1 LNHDA, CDR2 SQIVND (reference sequence). The CDR3 runs to 16 residues. Trimming pared 3 bases from V and 4 bases from J, leaving 17 bases between.

The chain is built from TRBV29-1 and TRBJ2-7; D is uncertain. The CDR3 has 11 residues. V was pared by 4 bases and J by 4 bases, with 8 bases between. Germline V gene data show CDR1 as SQVTM and CDR2 as ANQGSEA. The CDR3 region is CSVGDVYEQYF. In DNA form, the CDR3 reads TGCAGCGTTGGAGACGTATACGAGCAGTACTTC.

This chain links TRBV4-1 with TRBJ2-2; 7 bases are shared with TRBD2. The CDR3 consists of 15 residues. V lost 1 base and J lost 8; bases outside the gene matches: 7. The V gene's germline CDR1 is MGHRA and CDR2 YSYEKL. The CDR3 protein is CASSQVGGNMGELFF. CDR3 DNA: TGCGCCAGCAGCCAAGTGGGGGGGAACATGGGGGAGCTGTTTTTT.

This chain uses TRBV27 with TRBJ2-7; 9 bases are a match to TRBD1. Germline CDR1 is MNHEY and CDR2 is SMNVEV (reference sequence). This CDR3 spans 15 amino acids. The J segment lost 2 bases and the V segment lost 3 bases, leaving 5 bases of the junction unmatched. DNA for the CDR3: TGTGCCAGCAGTTTTATAACAGGGGGCACCTACGAGCAGTACTTC. Amino acids: CASSFITGGTYEQYF.

A few counts support this clonotype. The gene calls are TRBV7-9 and TRBJ2-1, with 10 bases identical to TRBD1. This CDR3 has 16 residues. Germline lookup yields CDR1 SEHNR and CDR2 FQNEAQ (reference sequence). Germline trimming cut 4 bases from V and 8 bases from J; bases unmatched to any gene: 11. The CDR3 sequence is CASSSRDRGPQDEQFF. CDR3 bases: TGTGCCAGCAGCTCCAGAGACAGGGGGCCCCAGGATGAGCAGTTCTTC.

The V and J genes are TRBV15 and TRBJ1-2, with TRBD1 as a possible D gene (5 bases). Per the germline V gene, CDR1 is LNHNV and CDR2 is YYDKDF (reference sequence). Between the trimmed V and J ends, which lost 0 bases and 7 bases, there was a span of 9 bases. The CDR3 consists of 13 residues. The DNA for the CDR3 is TGTGCCACCAGCAGAGATTTCGGGGCTGGCTACACCTTC. Its translation is CATSRDFGAGYTF.

The chain carries TRBV5-5 and TRBJ1-2; TRBD1 agrees at 8 bases. The V segment lost 2 bases and the J segment 5 bases; nucleotides outside the gene matches: 8. The germline V gene encodes CDR1 SGHKS and CDR2 YYEKEE (reference sequence). The CDR3 has 15 amino acids. The CDR3 spells CASSLAQGAAYGYTF. The CDR3 DNA reads TGTGCCAGCAGCTTAGCCCAGGGGGCCGCGTATGGCTACACCTTC.

This clonotype was seen only a few times. The rearrangement joins TRBV4-2 to TRBJ2-3; D uncertain. The germline V and J ends were trimmed by 5 bases and 2 bases, with 11 bases remaining between them. The CDR3 has 14 amino acids. CDR1 and CDR2 (germline): LGHNA, YNFKEQ. CDR3 amino acids: CASSNRLDTDTQYF. CDR3 sequence (DNA): TGTGCCAGCAGCAATCGACTTGACACAGATACGCAGTATTTT.

The V call is TRBV6-5, the J call TRBJ1-3, with 7 bases aligning to TRBD1. From germline, CDR1 is MNHEY and CDR2 SVGAGI. Unmatched junction bases numbered 10, after V lost 0 bases and J lost 8 bases. The CDR3 runs 16 residues. This CDR3 is CASSYSTADRPHTIYF. CDR3 sequence (DNA): TGTGCCAGCAGTTACTCAACTGCGGACAGGCCGCACACCATATATTTT.

This clonotype was seen a handful of times. This chain links TRBV20-1 with TRBJ1-1; no definite D call. V was trimmed by 7 bases and J by 1 base, leaving 10 bases between them. Germline CDR1 and CDR2: DFQATT and SNEGSKA (reference sequence). The length of the CDR3 is 12 residues. This chain's CDR3 is CSVARWNTEAFF. The CDR3 region has the DNA TGCAGTGTCGCCAGGTGGAACACTGAAGCTTTCTTT.

This clonotype appeared a few times. The rearrangement uses TRBV28 and TRBJ2-4; D gene unclear. The CDR3 spans 15 residues. V was clipped by 3 bases and J by 0 bases, with 9 bases between them. Germline V gene lookup returns CDR1 MDHEN and CDR2 SYDVKM. The CDR3 loop is CASSFPTGAKNIQYF. The CDR3 region has the DNA TGTGCCAGCAGTTTCCCCACTGGAGCCAAAAACATTCAGTACTTC. Using reference TRBV28 and TRBJ2-4 for the parts outside the CDR3, the full variable domain is DVKVTQSSRYLVKRTGEKVFLECVQDMDHENMFWYRQDPGLGLRLIYFSYDVKMKEKGDIPEGYSVSREKKERFSLILESASTNQTSMYLCASSFPTGAKNIQYFGAGTRLSVL.

The chain's CDR3 is CSARVSAVEDEQYF. CDR3 DNA sequence: TGCAGTGCTAGAGTTTCGGCCGTAGAGGACGAGCAGTACTTC. This sequence joins TRBV20-1 and TRBJ2-7, with unresolved D. The length of the CDR3 is 14 residues. Between the trimmed V and J ends, which lost 1 base and 5 bases, there was a span of 15 bases. Germline CDR1 DFQATT, CDR2 SNEGSKA (reference sequence).

This clonotype was counted a few times. The chain uses TRBV12-3 or TRBV12-4 and TRBJ2-2; 7 bases are a match to TRBD1. The CDR3 runs 14 residues. The J segment lost 5 bases and the V segment lost 6 bases, leaving 6 bases of the junction unmatched. CDR3 in amino acids: CASRPPGGTGELFF. DNA for the CDR3: TGTGCCAGCAGGCCCCCAGGGGGAACCGGGGAGCTGTTTTTT.

The rearrangement joins TRBV6-2 or TRBV6-3 to TRBJ2-5, with 9 bases that match TRBD1. With 2 bases clipped from V and 8 bases from J, the junction kept 9 bases outside the gene matches. CDR3 length equals 15 residues. In germline, CDR1 is MNHEY, CDR2 SVGEGT. The CDR3 is CASSYAGTGSGTQYF. The DNA for the CDR3 is TGTGCCAGCAGTTACGCCGGGACAGGGTCCGGTACCCAGTACTTC.

The chain combines TRBV4-3 with TRBJ2-3; TRBD2 matches at 8 bases. Per germline, CDR1 LGHNA and CDR2 YSLEER. The V segment lost 4 bases and the J segment 2 bases; nucleotides outside the gene matches: 11. This CDR3 region has 17 residues. CDR3 sequence reads: CASSLDSAGANTDTQYF. CDR3 DNA: TGCGCCAGCAGCCTCGACTCAGCGGGAGCTAACACAGATACGCAGTATTTT.

The rearrangement joins TRBV2 to TRBJ2-3, with no clear D. The ends were cut back, 7 bases at V and 0 bases at J, with 11 bases in the middle. CDR3 length: 14 residues. Per germline, CDR1 SNHLY and CDR2 FYNNEI. The chain's CDR3 is CASNFRSSTDTQYF. The CDR3 DNA reads TGTGCCAGCAACTTTAGATCCAGCACAGATACGCAGTATTTT. Complete variable domain (other parts from reference TRBV2 and TRBJ2-3): EPEVTQTPSHQVTQMGQEVILRCVPISNHLYFYWYRQILGQKVEFLVSFYNNEISEKSEIFDDQFSVERPDGSNFTLKIRSTKLEDSAMYFCASNFRSSTDTQYFGPGTRLTVL.

This clonotype was found many times. The CDR3: CSARQGWDEKLFF. CDR3 sequence (DNA): TGCAGCGCTCGACAGGGATGGGATGAAAAACTGTTTTTT. V gene TRBV29-1 combines with J gene TRBJ1-4; 7 bases agree with TRBD1. Germline V gene data show CDR1 as SQVTM and CDR2 as ANQGSEA. The CDR3 runs 13 residues. Trimming removed 7 bases from V and 6 bases from J; junction bases left unmatched: 8.

This clonotype was seen a handful of times. This sequence joins TRBV4-2 and TRBJ2-6; no clear D. Germline CDR1 is LGHNA and CDR2 is YNFKEQ. Trimming shortened V by 0 bases and J by 1 base, and 7 bases separated the two germline ends. This CDR3 region has 16 residues. CDR3 amino acids: CASSQDLSSGANVLTF. CDR3 sequence (DNA): TGTGCCAGCAGCCAAGATTTGAGTTCTGGGGCCAACGTCCTGACTTTC.